Each of the 20 T cell receptor beta chains below was sequenced from the same sample in a study of blood T cell repertoires in COVID-19. Using immunoSEQ multiplex PCR, the repertoire was profiled, and TCRdb retains in-frame clones only, with some absent. The sample consists of fewer than 200,000 clones, under 90% of them appearing once. Sample: PBMCs or T cells enriched from blood (not recorded which). These TCRs come from a man between 60 and 70 years old who had recovered from COVID-19.

The J gene is TRBJ1-5, the V gene TRBV6-4; no definite D call. Germline CDR1 reads MRHNA; CDR2 reads SNTAGT. The CDR3 covers 13 residues. V shed 4 bases and J shed 5 bases, with 9 bases lying between them. The CDR3 region is CASSGASHQPQHF. The CDR3, as DNA: TGTGCCAGCAGTGGGGCTTCGCATCAGCCCCAGCATTTT.

V is TRBV10-3 and J is TRBJ1-6, with no clear D. Trimming left V 10 bases short and J 12 bases short, with 13 bases between. There are 11 residues in the CDR3. The germline V gene has CDR1 ENHRY and CDR2 SYGVKD. The CDR3 here is CASRSGEPLHF. Here the CDR3 DNA reads TGTGCCAGCCGCTCCGGGGAACCCCTCCACTTT.

This chain links TRBV7-9 with TRBJ2-7; 8 positions match TRBD2. Losses at the gene ends were 3 bases for V and 2 bases for J; bases not matched to a gene: 6. This CDR3 is 15 amino acids long. Germline values: CDR1 SEHNR, CDR2 FQNEAQ (reference sequence). The CDR3 nucleotides read TGTGCCAGCAGCTTGAGGGCGGGGGGCGCCTACGAGCAGTACTTC. Translated: CASSLRAGGAYEQYF.

The chain employs TRBV5-5 and TRBJ2-3; 7 nucleotides line up with TRBD1. CDR3 length: 16 residues. Losses at the gene ends were 6 bases for V and 0 bases for J; bases not matched to a gene: 10. Germline V CDR1 and CDR2: SGHKS, YYEKEE (reference sequence). In DNA form, the CDR3 reads TGTGCCAGCACCAGGGCCGGGACAGTTAGCACAGATACGCAGTATTTT. It codes for CASTRAGTVSTDTQYF.

This CDR3 reads CASSLSGSPETQYF. The CDR3 nucleotides read TGTGCCAGCTCACTTAGCGGGAGTCCAGAGACCCAGTACTTC. The V gene is TRBV18, the J gene TRBJ2-5; 9 bases fit TRBD2. CDR1 and CDR2 from the germline V gene are KGHSH and LQKENI. The CDR3 totals 14 residues. Trimming removed 4 bases from V and 4 bases from J; junction bases left unmatched: 4.

The chain couples TRBV20-1 to TRBJ1-6; D ambiguous. The V end was cut by 3 bases, the J end by 0 bases, with 12 bases between. The CDR3 contains 16 residues. Germline CDR1 is DFQATT and CDR2 is SNEGSKA (reference sequence). CDR3 amino acids: CSASNYRGSYNSPLHF. As DNA, the CDR3 is TGCAGTGCTAGTAACTATCGGGGCTCCTATAATTCACCCCTCCACTTT.

The chain has TRBV30 and TRBJ1-6; 7 positions match TRBD1. This CDR3 has 13 amino acids. Germline CDR1 reads GTSNPN; CDR2 reads SVGIG (reference sequence). Germline trimming cut 4 bases from V and 14 bases from J; bases unmatched to any gene: 11. The CDR3 sequence: CAWTAGGFGTLHF. The CDR3 DNA sequence: TGTGCCTGGACCGCAGGGGGGTTTGGCACCCTCCACTTT.

The sample holds a few counts of this clone. The junction and the germline gene differ at one end; a read error may be behind it. The chain uses TRBV6-5 and TRBJ1-1; weak D call: TRBD1 (5 bases). From germline, CDR1 is MNHEY and CDR2 SVGAGI. The CDR3 consists of 11 residues. The CDR3 sequence is CASSSDRGLLF. Written as DNA, the CDR3 is TGTGCCAGCAGTTCTGACCGGGGACTCCTCTTT.

This clone was seen just once. This chain joins TRBV14 and TRBJ2-7; tentatively, D is TRBD2 (5 bases). V dropped 1 base and J dropped 7 bases, with 14 bases sitting between them. Germline lookup yields CDR1 SGHDN and CDR2 FVKESK. This CDR3 comprises 14 residues. DNA of the CDR3: TGTGCCAGCAGCCAAGCAAGGCTAGCTTCTGAGCAGTACTTC. This translates into CASSQARLASEQYF. Full variable domain (outside the CDR3, taken from reference TRBV14 and TRBJ2-7): EAGVTQFPSHSVIEKGQTVTLRCDPISGHDNLYWYRRVMGKEIKFLLHFVKESKQDESGMPNNRFLAERTGGTYSTLKVQPAELEDSGVYFCASSQARLASEQYFGPGTRLTVT.

This chain links TRBV19 with TRBJ2-7; D is unclear. Looked up from germline, CDR1 is LNHDA and CDR2 is SQIVND (reference sequence). The CDR3 loop spans 14 amino acids. V lost 0 bases, J lost 3 bases, and 9 bases lay in between. The CDR3: CASSIDLSGYEQYF. The DNA of the CDR3 is TGTGCCAGTAGTATAGATCTATCCGGCTACGAGCAGTACTTC.

This clone came up a few times. The V call is TRBV29-1, the J call TRBJ1-5; TRBD1 matches 8 bases. Germline CDR1 reads SQVTM; CDR2 reads ANQGSEA. V gave up 6 bases and J gave up 2 bases; unmatched junction bases: 6. The CDR3 length is 14 residues. The CDR3 protein is CSVVTGDGNQPQHF. The CDR3 DNA reads as TGCAGCGTGGTGACAGGGGATGGCAATCAGCCCCAGCATTTT.

This chain uses TRBV5-1 with TRBJ2-1, with 11 positions matching TRBD2. The CDR3 is 15 amino acids. The trim removed 7 bases at V and 10 bases at J, leaving 13 bases unmatched. The germline V gene has CDR1 SGHRS and CDR2 YFSETQ. CDR3 DNA sequence: TGCGCCAGCCGCACCGGGACTAGCGGCCTCGGGGAGCAGTTCTTC. Translating it yields CASRTGTSGLGEQFF.

This clone appeared once. This chain joins TRBV14 and TRBJ2-3; D unclear. The CDR3 length is 13 residues. V lost 6 bases and J 2 bases, leaving 9 bases between the germline ends. Germline lookup yields CDR1 SGHDN and CDR2 FVKESK. The CDR3 sequence is CASSLELTDTQYF. The CDR3 DNA is TGTGCCAGCAGTCTCGAACTCACAGATACGCAGTATTTT.

The chain joins TRBV25-1 to TRBJ1-5; tentative D call: TRBD1 (5 bases). V was pared by 8 bases and J by 5 bases, with 16 bases between. CDR1 and CDR2 (germline): MGHDK, SYGVNS. The CDR3 is 14 amino acids. This CDR3 is CASRPPGHDQPQHF. CDR3 coding DNA: TGTGCCAGCCGGCCCCCAGGACACGATCAGCCCCAGCATTTT. Filled out from reference TRBV25-1 and TRBJ1-5, the complete variable domain reads EADIYQTPRYLVIGTGKKITLECSQTMGHDKMYWYQQDPGMELHLIHYSYGVNSTEKGDLSSESTVSRIRTEHFPLTLESARPSHTSQYLCASRPPGHDQPQHFGDGTRLSIL.

V usage is TRBV10-3 and J usage is TRBJ2-3, with D perhaps TRBD1 (8 bases). V lost 6 bases, J lost 3 bases, and 16 bases lay in between. This CDR3 has 15 amino acids. Germline V gene data show CDR1 as ENHRY and CDR2 as SYGVKD. CDR3: CAIRDLQGGTDTQYF. CDR3 sequence (DNA): TGTGCCATCAGAGATTTACAGGGGGGGACAGATACGCAGTATTTT.

The V and J genes are TRBV19 and TRBJ2-2; 9 nucleotides align to TRBD2. The CDR3 loop spans 13 amino acids. Trimming at V came to 6 bases and at J to 6 bases, leaving 2 bases not matched to a gene. The V gene's germline CDR1 is LNHDA and CDR2 SQIVND (reference sequence). This CDR3 reads CASSRTSAGELFF. DNA for the CDR3: TGTGCCAGTAGCCGGACTAGCGCCGGGGAGCTGTTTTTT.

About this clone itself: A junction end diverges from the germline sequence, so it may reflect a read error. The rearrangement links TRBV20-1 to TRBJ2-7, with D unresolved. CDR3 length: 13 amino acids. Germline assignment: CDR1 DFQATT and CDR2 SNEGSKA (reference sequence). The CDR3 loop is CSPSFRNSYEQYF. DNA for the CDR3: TGCAGTCCTAGTTTCAGGAACTCCTACGAGCAGTACTTC.

The chain employs TRBV13 and TRBJ2-2; 16 positions agree with TRBD2. The V segment lost 6 bases and the J segment 4 bases; nucleotides outside the gene matches: 8. CDR3 size: 18 residues. CDR1 and CDR2 (germline): PRHDT, FYEKMQ (reference sequence). CDR3: CASRPGLAGGPSTGELFF. CDR3 DNA sequence: TGTGCCAGCAGACCGGGACTAGCGGGAGGGCCGAGCACCGGGGAGCTGTTTTTT.

This chain connects TRBV2 to TRBJ1-4; D is unresolved. From germline, CDR1 is SNHLY and CDR2 FYNNEI. There are 11 residues in the CDR3. Trimming removed 4 bases from V and 11 bases from J, with 8 bases in between. The CDR3 DNA is TGTGCCAGCAGTGTGGAGGGTAAACTGTTTTTT. As protein: CASSVEGKLFF.

V usage is TRBV14 and J usage is TRBJ1-4, with 7 bases identical to TRBD1. Germline CDR1 and CDR2: SGHDN and FVKESK. The V and J ends lost 1 base and 7 bases, in that order; junction bases with no gene match: 6. The CDR3 totals 15 residues. CDR3 DNA: TGTGCCAGCAGCCAAGGGGGCCAGGGGGGTGAAAAACTGTTTTTT. It is translated as CASSQGGQGGEKLFF.